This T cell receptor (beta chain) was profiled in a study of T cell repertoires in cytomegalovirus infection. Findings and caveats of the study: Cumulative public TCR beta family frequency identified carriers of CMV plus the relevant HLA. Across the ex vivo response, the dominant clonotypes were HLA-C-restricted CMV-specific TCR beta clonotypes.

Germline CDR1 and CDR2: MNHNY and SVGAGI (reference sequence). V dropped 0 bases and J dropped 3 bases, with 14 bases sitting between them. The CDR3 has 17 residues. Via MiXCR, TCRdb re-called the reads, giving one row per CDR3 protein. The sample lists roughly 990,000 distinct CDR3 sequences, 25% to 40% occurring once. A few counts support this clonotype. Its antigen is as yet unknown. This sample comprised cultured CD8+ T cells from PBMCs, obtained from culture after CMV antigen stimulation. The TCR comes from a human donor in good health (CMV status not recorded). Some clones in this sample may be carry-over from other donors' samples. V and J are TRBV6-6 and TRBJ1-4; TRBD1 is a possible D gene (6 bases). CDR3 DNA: TGTGCCAGCAGTTACTCGAGATGGGGGGCAGCTAATGAAAAACTGTTTTTT. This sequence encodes CASSYSRWGAANEKLFF.